These 18 T cell receptor beta chains share one sample of origin, sequenced in a study of post-analysis software for immune sequencing data. Tagging with unique molecular identifiers was a feature of the TCR beta cDNA libraries. TCRdb recomputed calls from the PCR reads with MiXCR, one row per CDR3 protein. The sample records under 200,000 distinct CDR3 sequences, around 36% being singletons. The specimen was blood, collected after autologous hematopoietic stem cell transplantation. The receptors were sampled from a girl aged 10 to 17 with multiple sclerosis.

This clonotype was counted only a few times. The chain couples TRBV5-6 to TRBJ1-5; 10 nucleotides match TRBD1. Germline V lookup: CDR1 SGHDT, CDR2 YYEEEE. V shed 4 bases, J shed 3 bases, and the junction held 4 bases outside the gene matches. The CDR3 extends over 15 amino acids. CDR3 in amino acids: CASSAGTGDNQPQHF. CDR3 DNA: TGTGCCAGCAGCGCCGGGACAGGGGACAATCAGCCCCAGCATTTT.

This clonotype was counted many times. The genes are TRBV10-3 and TRBJ1-2, with D hard to call. The CDR3 totals 11 residues. Trimming took off 5 bases at V and 7 bases at J, with 8 bases between the two ends. Germline CDR1 ENHRY, CDR2 SYGVKD. The CDR3 sequence is CAISIGAGYTF. CDR3 nucleotide sequence: TGTGCCATCAGTATCGGTGCTGGCTACACCTTC.

J is TRBJ1-1 and V is TRBV5-5; D unresolved. The CDR3 has 13 amino acids. V dropped 0 bases and J dropped 7 bases, with 10 bases sitting between them. Germline loops: CDR1 SGHKS, CDR2 YYEKEE (reference sequence). The CDR3 sequence is CASSLAGAVEAFF. The CDR3 bases are TGTGCCAGCAGCTTGGCCGGAGCAGTTGAAGCTTTCTTT.

This clonotype was recorded at least ten times. The V gene is TRBV29-1, the J gene TRBJ2-1; 9 bases are a match to TRBD2. CDR1 is SQVTM, CDR2 ANQGSEA, per germline. The CDR3 extends over 13 amino acids. V lost 4 bases to trimming and J lost 9 bases; unmatched junction nucleotides: 7. As DNA, the CDR3 is TGCAGCGTTGGAGTAGCGGGAGTAGGTGAGCAGTTCTTC. Amino acids: CSVGVAGVGEQFF.

The V call is TRBV12-3 or TRBV12-4, the J call TRBJ1-1; D remains ambiguous. There are 13 residues in the CDR3. V lost 2 bases, J lost 1 base, and 5 bases lay in between. CDR3 residues: CASSLIGNTEAFF. As DNA, the CDR3 is TGTGCCAGCAGTTTAATCGGGAACACTGAAGCTTTCTTT.

V usage is TRBV5-5 and J usage is TRBJ1-2; possibly TRBD1 for D (6 bases). Deletions cut 5 bases from V and 4 bases from J, with 21 bases between. This CDR3 spans 16 amino acids. CDR1 is SGHKS, CDR2 YYEKEE, per germline (reference sequence). CDR3 nucleotides: TGTGCCAGCAGAAGGGACACCCGGTCGGTAGGCTATGGCTACACCTTC. It specifies CASRRDTRSVGYGYTF.

A single count supports this clonotype. The rearrangement uses TRBV5-1 and TRBJ2-1; either TRBD1 or TRBD2 may fit D (5 bases each). Germline V gives CDR1 SGHRS, CDR2 YFSETQ. V was clipped by 7 bases and J by 6 bases, with 17 bases between them. The CDR3 is made up of 14 amino acids. CDR3 DNA: TGCGCCAGCGCTGGGGGAAGGGGTTGCAATGAGCAGTTCTTC. Residues: CASAGGRGCNEQFF.

V usage is TRBV4-2 and J usage is TRBJ2-7; weak D call: TRBD2 (6 bases). Per the germline V gene, CDR1 is LGHNA and CDR2 is YNFKEQ. Trimming left V 4 bases short and J 0 bases short, with 16 bases between. This CDR3 has 16 residues. CDR3 sequence reads: CASSRDDSTSSYEQYF. The CDR3 DNA reads as TGTGCCAGCAGCCGGGACGACTCGACTAGCTCCTACGAGCAGTACTTC.

CDR3 residues: CATQGGNEQFF. The CDR3 bases are TGTGCCACCCAAGGGGGGAATGAGCAGTTCTTC. The genes are TRBV6-5 and TRBJ2-1; D may be TRBD1 or TRBD2 (6 bases each). Germline V gene data show CDR1 as MNHEY and CDR2 as SVGAGI. The V end was cut by 10 bases, the J end by 7 bases, with 11 bases between. The CDR3 is made up of 11 amino acids.

This clonotype was seen at least ten times. The chain recombines TRBV28 with TRBJ2-5; D is possibly TRBD1 (6 bases). V was shortened by 2 bases and J by 3 bases, with 10 bases between the two germline ends. Germline lookup yields CDR1 MDHEN and CDR2 SYDVKM. The CDR3 runs 14 residues. CDR3 sequence (DNA): TGTGCCAGCAGTTTACGATCAGGGGAAGAGACCCAGTACTTC. It specifies CASSLRSGEETQYF.

This clonotype was seen more than once but under ten times. V is TRBV4-3 and J is TRBJ2-7, with 7 bases aligning to TRBD2. Germline V gives CDR1 LGHNA, CDR2 YSLEER. This CDR3 is 14 amino acids long. Trimming cost V 0 bases and J 6 bases; bases outside gene matches: 5. This CDR3 reads CASSQDQLASEQYF. CDR3 DNA: TGCGCCAGCAGCCAAGATCAACTAGCGAGCGAGCAGTACTTC.

The gene calls are TRBV12-3 or TRBV12-4 and TRBJ2-7; 7 bases are a match to TRBD2. The CDR3 extends over 14 amino acids. The ends lost 0 bases at V and 7 bases at J; junction bases unmatched: 6. CDR3: CASSLARGNNEQYF. DNA for the CDR3: TGTGCCAGCAGTTTAGCGCGGGGGAACAATGAGCAGTACTTC.

This clonotype was recorded a few times. The chain recombines TRBV27 with TRBJ1-2, with TRBD1 matching over 8 bases. Germline CDR1 and CDR2: MNHEY and SMNVEV (reference sequence). This CDR3 is 13 amino acids long. The trim removed 6 bases at V and 3 bases at J, leaving 3 bases unmatched. CDR3 DNA sequence: TGTGCCAGCAGGCCGACAGGGGACTATGGCTACACCTTC. Translated: CASRPTGDYGYTF.

The chain recombines TRBV6-2 or TRBV6-3 with TRBJ2-1; 7 nucleotides match TRBD1. The CDR3 is 13 amino acids. Germline CDR1 is MNHEY and CDR2 is SVGEGT. V trimming: 7 bases; J trimming: 3 bases; junction bases outside the gene matches: 3. The CDR3 here is CASIGTVYNEQFF. Here the CDR3 DNA reads TGTGCCAGCATTGGGACAGTCTACAATGAGCAGTTCTTC.

V usage is TRBV6-2 or TRBV6-3 and J usage is TRBJ2-3; D remains ambiguous. With 2 bases removed from V and 3 bases from J, the gap between germline ends came to 12 bases. The CDR3 totals 15 residues. Germline CDR1 reads MNHEY; CDR2 reads SVGEGT. Here the CDR3 reads CASSYGRTATDTQYF. CDR3 DNA sequence: TGTGCCAGCAGTTACGGCCGAACGGCGACAGATACGCAGTATTTT.

The chain links TRBV6-5 to TRBJ2-3, with 12 bases lining up with TRBD2. Trimming removed 0 bases from V and 0 bases from J; junction bases left unmatched: 4. Germline CDR1 MNHEY, CDR2 SVGAGI. This CDR3 spans 18 amino acids. CDR3 nucleotides: TGTGCCAGCAGTTACTCGACGGGACTAGCGGGCAGCACAGATACGCAGTATTTT. Its translation is CASSYSTGLAGSTDTQYF.

The J gene is TRBJ1-5, the V gene TRBV21-1; no DNA check was done on the table's D call, TRBD1. TRBV21-1 is classified as a pseudogene. The CDR3 spans 15 residues. The CDR3 is CASSPRQVRNQPQHF. The CDR3 DNA sequence: TGTGCCAGCAGCCCAAGACAGGTTCGGAATCAGCCCCAGCATTTT.

V gene TRBV20-1 combines with J gene TRBJ2-1, with a possible D match to TRBD1 (6 bases). The V end was cut by 6 bases, the J end by 5 bases, with 11 bases between. The CDR3 contains 12 residues. Germline V gives CDR1 DFQATT, CDR2 SNEGSKA (reference sequence). CDR3 bases: TGCAGTGCCATACGACAGGACAATGAGCAGTTCTTC. The encoded protein is CSAIRQDNEQFF.